Listed below are T cell receptor beta chains from one sample, sequenced in a study of T cell repertoires in cytomegalovirus infection. TCRdb independently ran MiXCR on the reads; one entry per CDR3 protein. This sample carries around 280,000 distinct CDR3 sequences, around 10% of them seen once, and the ten largest clones take approximately 2.3%. The sequencing sample was made of PBMCs. The source of these receptors is a human donor in good health (CMV status not recorded). Some clones in this sample may be carry-over from other donors' samples. CDR3s include the opening cysteine and the closing phenylalanine or tryptophan. Each record gives: J gene, D gene, V gene, clone size, CDR3 DNA, CDR3 protein. The D gene is left open where the match is weak. The size entry is marked missing in some rows and otherwise reads once, few, many or a size class.

J gene: TRBJ2-1
D gene: TRBD2
V gene: TRBV3-1
clone size: many
CDR3 DNA: TGTGCCAGCAGCCAAGATGCCCCCCACGGACTAGCGGGGAGGAATGAGCAGTTCTTC
CDR3 protein: CASSQDAPHGLAGRNEQFF

J gene: TRBJ2-1
D gene: .
V gene: TRBV7-3
clone size: many
CDR3 DNA: TGTGCCAGCAGCTTAGGGTACAGCTCCTACAATGAGCAGTTCTTC
CDR3 protein: CASSLGYSSYNEQFF

J gene: TRBJ1-5
D gene: .
V gene: TRBV20-1
clone size: .
CDR3 DNA: TGCAGTGCTAGAGATCTGGGGCGCGATCAGCCCCAGCATTTT
CDR3 protein: CSARDLGRDQPQHF

J gene: TRBJ1-2
D gene: .
V gene: TRBV28
clone size: .
CDR3 DNA: TGTGCCAGCAGTTTAGGGGGGGCGCGCCCTATTGGCTACACCTTC
CDR3 protein: CASSLGGARPIGYTF

J gene: TRBJ1-3
D gene: .
V gene: TRBV20-1
clone size: .
CDR3 DNA: TGCAGTGCTAGAGATTCAGGCGGCTCTGGAAACACCATATATTTT
CDR3 protein: CSARDSGGSGNTIYF

J gene: TRBJ2-1
D gene: .
V gene: TRBV20-1
clone size: .
CDR3 DNA: TGCAGTGCTCGCCAGGACAGAATTGGATCCCCCAATGAGCAGTTCTTC
CDR3 protein: CSARQDRIGSPNEQFF

J gene: TRBJ2-1
D gene: TRBD2
V gene: TRBV2
clone size: many
CDR3 DNA: TGTGCCAGCAGTGTAGCGGGGGAAAGGAATGAGCAGTTCTTC
CDR3 protein: CASSVAGERNEQFF

J gene: TRBJ2-6
D gene: .
V gene: TRBV19
clone size: many
CDR3 DNA: TGTGCCTCAGGTGCAGGGGCCAACGTCCTGACTTTC
CDR3 protein: CASGAGANVLTF

J gene: TRBJ1-1
D gene: .
V gene: TRBV14
clone size: few
CDR3 DNA: TGTGCCAGCAGCCAGTATCCGAAGACTGAAGCTTTCTTT
CDR3 protein: CASSQYPKTEAFF

J gene: TRBJ2-7
D gene: TRBD1
V gene: TRBV20-1
clone size: .
CDR3 DNA: TGCAGTGCTAGAGATTATATACAGGGGGCTAACTACGAGCAGTACTTC
CDR3 protein: CSARDYIQGANYEQYF

J gene: TRBJ2-5
D gene: TRBD2
V gene: TRBV20-1
clone size: many
CDR3 DNA: TGCAGTGCTGAGGCGGGAGGGAGGGAGACCCAGTACTTC
CDR3 protein: CSAEAGGRETQYF

J gene: TRBJ1-2
D gene: .
V gene: TRBV28
clone size: few
CDR3 DNA: TGTGCCACCTCAGAGGGGGGAAGACGTCCTGGCTACACCTTC
CDR3 protein: CATSEGGRRPGYTF

J gene: TRBJ1-2
D gene: TRBD1
V gene: TRBV28
clone size: many
CDR3 DNA: TGTGCCAGCAGCTCCGGGACAGGACTATTTAGGTCTGGCTACACCTTC
CDR3 protein: CASSSGTGLFRSGYTF

J gene: TRBJ1-5
D gene: TRBD1
V gene: TRBV6-6
clone size: few
CDR3 DNA: TGTGCCAGCAGTTACTCGATAAATCCCGTGGGGACAGGGAGGGTCTATAGCAATCAGCCCCAGCATTTT
CDR3 protein: CASSYSINPVGTGRVYSNQPQHF

J gene: TRBJ1-5
D gene: .
V gene: TRBV7-8
clone size: many
CDR3 DNA: TGTGCCAGCAGCCTAACGGAAGGACATAGCAATCAGCCCCAGCATTTT
CDR3 protein: CASSLTEGHSNQPQHF

J gene: TRBJ1-6
D gene: .
V gene: TRBV20-1
clone size: few
CDR3 DNA: TGCAGTGCTAGGGCAGGGGTCGCCTGGGATTCACCCCTCCACTTT
CDR3 protein: CSARAGVAWDSPLHF

J gene: TRBJ2-3
D gene: .
V gene: TRBV20-1
clone size: many
CDR3 DNA: TGCAGTGCTGAGGGCACAGATACGCAGTATTTT
CDR3 protein: CSAEGTDTQYF

J gene: TRBJ2-3
D gene: .
V gene: TRBV28
clone size: many
CDR3 DNA: TGTGCCATCTCGAGGATAGCGAAAGATACGCAGTATTTT
CDR3 protein: CAISRIAKDTQYF

J gene: TRBJ2-7
D gene: TRBD1
V gene: TRBV20-1
clone size: many
CDR3 DNA: TGCAGTGCTGAAGGACAGGGAACCTCCTACGAGCAGTACTTC
CDR3 protein: CSAEGQGTSYEQYF

J gene: TRBJ1-2
D gene: .
V gene: TRBV11-2
clone size: few
CDR3 DNA: TGTGCCAGCAGCCCAGGACGGGGTGGCCCCAACTATGGCTACACCTTC
CDR3 protein: CASSPGRGGPNYGYTF

J gene: TRBJ2-3
D gene: TRBD2
V gene: TRBV9
clone size: .
CDR3 DNA: TGTGCCAGCAGCGAACTAGCGACAGATACGCAGTATTTT
CDR3 protein: CASSELATDTQYF

J gene: TRBJ2-6
D gene: .
V gene: TRBV7-2
clone size: many
CDR3 DNA: TGTGCCAGGGGGACCGTTAGCTCTGGGGCCAACGTCCTGACTTTC
CDR3 protein: CARGTVSSGANVLTF

J gene: TRBJ2-5
D gene: TRBD2
V gene: TRBV2
clone size: many
CDR3 DNA: TGTGCCAGCAGTGAAGCGCTGACTAGCGGGGAGACCCAGTACTTC
CDR3 protein: CASSEALTSGETQYF

J gene: TRBJ2-5
D gene: TRBD2
V gene: TRBV7-2
clone size: many
CDR3 DNA: TGTGCCAGCAGCCCGCAGGTCCTAGCGGGGGGGCTGGGAGAGACCCAGTACTTC
CDR3 protein: CASSPQVLAGGLGETQYF

J gene: TRBJ2-1
D gene: .
V gene: TRBV28
clone size: many
CDR3 DNA: TGTGCCAGCAGTTTTGGCCTGACGCGGCGGGGAGTGGTAAATGAGCAGTTCTTC
CDR3 protein: CASSFGLTRRGVVNEQFF

J gene: TRBJ2-5
D gene: .
V gene: TRBV6-2/TRBV6-3
clone size: many
CDR3 DNA: TGTGCCAGCAGTCCTGAGATCTACCAAGAGACCCAGTACTTC
CDR3 protein: CASSPEIYQETQYF

J gene: TRBJ1-2
D gene: TRBD1
V gene: TRBV18
clone size: .
CDR3 DNA: TGTGCCAGCTCAGAAGACAGGGTCTATGGCTACACCTTC
CDR3 protein: CASSEDRVYGYTF

J gene: TRBJ2-3
D gene: TRBD1
V gene: TRBV2
clone size: many
CDR3 DNA: TGTGCCAGCAGTTATTACGACAGGGGGCCAGATACGCAGTATTTT
CDR3 protein: CASSYYDRGPDTQYF

J gene: TRBJ2-5
D gene: .
V gene: TRBV2
clone size: many
CDR3 DNA: TGTGCCAGCAGTGAAAGGGGCGGCTGGGAGACCCAGTACTTC
CDR3 protein: CASSERGGWETQYF

J gene: TRBJ2-1
D gene: .
V gene: TRBV18
clone size: many
CDR3 DNA: TGTGCCAGCTCACCGGAAACAGGCCTTCGCAATGAGCAGTTCTTC
CDR3 protein: CASSPETGLRNEQFF

J gene: TRBJ1-1
D gene: .
V gene: TRBV2
clone size: few
CDR3 DNA: TGTGCCAGCAGTGAGGTGGACTCCGAACGTGGGGCTTTCTTT
CDR3 protein: CASSEVDSERGAFF

J gene: TRBJ2-2
D gene: .
V gene: TRBV28
clone size: many
CDR3 DNA: TGTGCCAGCAGTGGACAGAGCACCGGGGAGCTGTTTTTT
CDR3 protein: CASSGQSTGELFF

J gene: TRBJ2-2
D gene: .
V gene: TRBV11-3
clone size: many
CDR3 DNA: TGTGCCAGCAGCTTAGGGAAGGGGACGAACACCGGGGAGCTGTTTTTT
CDR3 protein: CASSLGKGTNTGELFF

J gene: TRBJ1-6
D gene: .
V gene: TRBV4-1
clone size: many
CDR3 DNA: TGCGCCAGCAGCCAAGGAATGTCCCTCCACTTT
CDR3 protein: CASSQGMSLHF

J gene: TRBJ1-2
D gene: .
V gene: TRBV7-2
clone size: many
CDR3 DNA: TGTGCCAGCAGCCTGAATGGCTACACCTTC
CDR3 protein: CASSLNGYTF

J gene: TRBJ1-2
D gene: .
V gene: TRBV6-1
clone size: many
CDR3 DNA: TGTGCCAGCAGTACAGGGATGCGAAACTATGGCTACACCTTC
CDR3 protein: CASSTGMRNYGYTF